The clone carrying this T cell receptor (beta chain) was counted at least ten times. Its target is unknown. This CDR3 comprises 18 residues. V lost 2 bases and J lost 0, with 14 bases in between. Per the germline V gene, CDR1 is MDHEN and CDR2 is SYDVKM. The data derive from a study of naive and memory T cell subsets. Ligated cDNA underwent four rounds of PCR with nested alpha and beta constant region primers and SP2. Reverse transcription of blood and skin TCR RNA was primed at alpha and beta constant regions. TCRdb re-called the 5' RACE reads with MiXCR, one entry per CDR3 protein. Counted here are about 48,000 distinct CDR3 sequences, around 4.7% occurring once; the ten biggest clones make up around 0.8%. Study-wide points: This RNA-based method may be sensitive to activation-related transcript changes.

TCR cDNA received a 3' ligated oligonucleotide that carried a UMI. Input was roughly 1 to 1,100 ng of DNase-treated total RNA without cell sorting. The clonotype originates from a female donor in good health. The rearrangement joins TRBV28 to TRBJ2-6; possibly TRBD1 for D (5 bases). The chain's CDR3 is CASSLIVRVVSGANVLTF. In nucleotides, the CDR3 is TGTGCCAGCAGTTTAATAGTCAGGGTGGTCTCTGGGGCCAACGTCCTGACTTTC.